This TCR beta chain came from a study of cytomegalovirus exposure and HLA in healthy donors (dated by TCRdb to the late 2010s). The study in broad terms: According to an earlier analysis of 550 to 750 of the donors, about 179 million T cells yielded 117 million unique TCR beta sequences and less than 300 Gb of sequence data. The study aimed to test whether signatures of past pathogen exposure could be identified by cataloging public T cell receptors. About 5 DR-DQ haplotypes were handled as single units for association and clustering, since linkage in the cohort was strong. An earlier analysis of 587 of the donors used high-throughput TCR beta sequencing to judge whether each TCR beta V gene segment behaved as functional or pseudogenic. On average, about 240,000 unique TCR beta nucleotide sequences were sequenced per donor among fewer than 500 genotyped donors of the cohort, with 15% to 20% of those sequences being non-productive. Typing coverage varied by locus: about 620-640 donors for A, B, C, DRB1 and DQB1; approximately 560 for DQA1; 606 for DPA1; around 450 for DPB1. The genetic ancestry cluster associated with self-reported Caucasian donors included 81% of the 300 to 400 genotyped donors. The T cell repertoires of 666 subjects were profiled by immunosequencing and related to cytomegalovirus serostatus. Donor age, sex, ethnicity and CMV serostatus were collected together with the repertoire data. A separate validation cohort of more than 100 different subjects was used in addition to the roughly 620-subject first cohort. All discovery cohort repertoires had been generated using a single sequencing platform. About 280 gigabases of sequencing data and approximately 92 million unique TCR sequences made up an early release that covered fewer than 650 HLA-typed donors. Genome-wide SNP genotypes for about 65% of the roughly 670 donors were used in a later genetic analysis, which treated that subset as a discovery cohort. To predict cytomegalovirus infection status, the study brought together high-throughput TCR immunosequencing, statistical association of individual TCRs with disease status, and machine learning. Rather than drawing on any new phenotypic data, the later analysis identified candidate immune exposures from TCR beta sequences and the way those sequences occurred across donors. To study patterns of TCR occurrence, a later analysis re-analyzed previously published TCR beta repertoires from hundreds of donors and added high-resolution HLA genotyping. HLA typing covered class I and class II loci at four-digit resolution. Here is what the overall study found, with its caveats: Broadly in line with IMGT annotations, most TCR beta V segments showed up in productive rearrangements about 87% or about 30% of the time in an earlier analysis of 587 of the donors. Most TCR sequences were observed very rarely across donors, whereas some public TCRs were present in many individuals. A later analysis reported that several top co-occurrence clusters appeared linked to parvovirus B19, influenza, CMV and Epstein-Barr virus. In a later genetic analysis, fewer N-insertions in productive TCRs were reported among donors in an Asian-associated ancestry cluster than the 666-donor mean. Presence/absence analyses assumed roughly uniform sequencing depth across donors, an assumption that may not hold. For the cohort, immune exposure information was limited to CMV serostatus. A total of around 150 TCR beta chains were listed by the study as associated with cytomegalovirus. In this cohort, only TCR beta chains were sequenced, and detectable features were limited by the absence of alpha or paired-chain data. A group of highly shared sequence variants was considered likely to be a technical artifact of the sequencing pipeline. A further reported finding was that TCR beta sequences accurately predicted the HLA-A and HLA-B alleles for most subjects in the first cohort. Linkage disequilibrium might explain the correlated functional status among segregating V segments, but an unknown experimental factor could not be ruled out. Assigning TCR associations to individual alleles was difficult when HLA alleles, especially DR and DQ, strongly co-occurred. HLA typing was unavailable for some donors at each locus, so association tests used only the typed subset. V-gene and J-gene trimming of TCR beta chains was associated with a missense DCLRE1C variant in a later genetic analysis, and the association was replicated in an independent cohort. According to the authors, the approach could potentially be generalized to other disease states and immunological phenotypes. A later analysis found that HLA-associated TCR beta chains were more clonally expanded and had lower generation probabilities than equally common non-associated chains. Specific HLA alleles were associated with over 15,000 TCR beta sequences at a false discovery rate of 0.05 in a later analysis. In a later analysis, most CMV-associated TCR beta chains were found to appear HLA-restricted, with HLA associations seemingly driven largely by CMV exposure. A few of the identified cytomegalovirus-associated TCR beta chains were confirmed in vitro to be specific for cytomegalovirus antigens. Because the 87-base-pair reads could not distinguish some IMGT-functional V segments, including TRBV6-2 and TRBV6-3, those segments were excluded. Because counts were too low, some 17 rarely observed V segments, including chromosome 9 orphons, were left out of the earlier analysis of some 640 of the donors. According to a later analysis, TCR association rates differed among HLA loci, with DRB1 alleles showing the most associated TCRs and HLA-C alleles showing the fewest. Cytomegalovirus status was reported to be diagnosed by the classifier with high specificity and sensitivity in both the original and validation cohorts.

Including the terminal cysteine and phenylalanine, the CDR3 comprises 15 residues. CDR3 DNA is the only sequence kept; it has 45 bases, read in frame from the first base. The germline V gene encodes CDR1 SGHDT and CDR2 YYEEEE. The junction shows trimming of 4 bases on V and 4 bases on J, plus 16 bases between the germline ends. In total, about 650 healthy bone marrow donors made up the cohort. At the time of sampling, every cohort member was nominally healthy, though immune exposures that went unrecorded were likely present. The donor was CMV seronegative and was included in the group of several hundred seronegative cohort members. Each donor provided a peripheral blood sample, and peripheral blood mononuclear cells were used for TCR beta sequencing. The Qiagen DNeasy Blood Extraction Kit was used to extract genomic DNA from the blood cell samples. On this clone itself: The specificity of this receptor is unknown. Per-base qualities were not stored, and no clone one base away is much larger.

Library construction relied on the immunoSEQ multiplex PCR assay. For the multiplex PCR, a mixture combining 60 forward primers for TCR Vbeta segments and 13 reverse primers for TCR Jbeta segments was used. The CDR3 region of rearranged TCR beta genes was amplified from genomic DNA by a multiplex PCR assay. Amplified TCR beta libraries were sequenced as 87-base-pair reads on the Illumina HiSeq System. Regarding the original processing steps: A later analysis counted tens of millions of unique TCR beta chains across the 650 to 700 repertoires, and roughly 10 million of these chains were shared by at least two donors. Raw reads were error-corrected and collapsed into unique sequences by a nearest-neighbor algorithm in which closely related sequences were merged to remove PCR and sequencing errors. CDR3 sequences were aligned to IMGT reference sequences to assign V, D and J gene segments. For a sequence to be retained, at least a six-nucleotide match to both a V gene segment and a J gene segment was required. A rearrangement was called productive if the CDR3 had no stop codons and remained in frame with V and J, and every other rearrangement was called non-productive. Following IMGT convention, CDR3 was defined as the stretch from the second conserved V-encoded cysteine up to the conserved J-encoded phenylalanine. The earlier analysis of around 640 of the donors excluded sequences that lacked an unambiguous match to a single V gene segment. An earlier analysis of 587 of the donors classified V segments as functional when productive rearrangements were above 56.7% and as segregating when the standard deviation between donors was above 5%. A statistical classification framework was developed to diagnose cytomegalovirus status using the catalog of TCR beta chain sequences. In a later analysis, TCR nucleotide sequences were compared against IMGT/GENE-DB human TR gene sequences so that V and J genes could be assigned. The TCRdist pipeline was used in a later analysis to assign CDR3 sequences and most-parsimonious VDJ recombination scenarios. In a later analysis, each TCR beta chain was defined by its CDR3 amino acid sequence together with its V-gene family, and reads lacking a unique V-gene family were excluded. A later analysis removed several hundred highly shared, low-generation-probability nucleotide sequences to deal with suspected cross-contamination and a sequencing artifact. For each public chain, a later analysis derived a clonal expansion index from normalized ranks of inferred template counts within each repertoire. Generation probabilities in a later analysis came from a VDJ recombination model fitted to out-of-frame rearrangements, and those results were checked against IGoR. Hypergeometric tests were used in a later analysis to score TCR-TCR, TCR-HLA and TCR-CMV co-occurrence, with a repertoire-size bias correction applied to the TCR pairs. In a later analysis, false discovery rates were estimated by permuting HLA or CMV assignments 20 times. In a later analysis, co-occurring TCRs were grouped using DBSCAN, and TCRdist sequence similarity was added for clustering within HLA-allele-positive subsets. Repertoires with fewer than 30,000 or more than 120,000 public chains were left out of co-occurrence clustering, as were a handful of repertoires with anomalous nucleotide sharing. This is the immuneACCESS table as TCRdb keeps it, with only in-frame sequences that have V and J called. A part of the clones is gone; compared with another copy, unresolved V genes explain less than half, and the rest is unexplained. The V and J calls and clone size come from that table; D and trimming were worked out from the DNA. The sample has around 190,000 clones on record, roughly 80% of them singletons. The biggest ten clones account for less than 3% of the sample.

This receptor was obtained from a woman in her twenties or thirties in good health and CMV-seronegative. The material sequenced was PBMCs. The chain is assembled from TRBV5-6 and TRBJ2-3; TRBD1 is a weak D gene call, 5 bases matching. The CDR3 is CASSPKGQGPDTQYF. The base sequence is TGTGCCAGCAGCCCGAAAGGGCAGGGCCCAGATACGCAGTATTTT.